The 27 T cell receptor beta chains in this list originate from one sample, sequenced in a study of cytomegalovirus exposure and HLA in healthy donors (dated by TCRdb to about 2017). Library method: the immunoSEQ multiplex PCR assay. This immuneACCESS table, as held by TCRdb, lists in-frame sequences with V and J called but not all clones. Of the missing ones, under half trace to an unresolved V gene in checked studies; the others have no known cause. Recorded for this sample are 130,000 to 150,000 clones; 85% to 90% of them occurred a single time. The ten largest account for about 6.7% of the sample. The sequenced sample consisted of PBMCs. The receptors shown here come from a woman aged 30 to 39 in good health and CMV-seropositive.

The CDR3 region is CASSLGRDIYEQYF. In DNA, the CDR3 is TGTGCCAGCAGTTTAGGCAGGGATATCTACGAGCAGTACTTC. The chain employs TRBV28 and TRBJ2-7; maybe TRBD1 (5 bases). CDR1 is MDHEN, CDR2 SYDVKM, per germline. Deletions cut 2 bases from V and 3 bases from J, with 11 bases between. The CDR3 sequence is 14 residues long.

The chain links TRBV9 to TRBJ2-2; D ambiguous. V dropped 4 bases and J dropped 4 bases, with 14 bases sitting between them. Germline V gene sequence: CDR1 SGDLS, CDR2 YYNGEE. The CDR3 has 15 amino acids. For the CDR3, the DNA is TGTGCCAGCAGCCCGGCGCGGTTCGCCACCGGGGAGCTGTTTTTT. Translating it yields CASSPARFATGELFF.

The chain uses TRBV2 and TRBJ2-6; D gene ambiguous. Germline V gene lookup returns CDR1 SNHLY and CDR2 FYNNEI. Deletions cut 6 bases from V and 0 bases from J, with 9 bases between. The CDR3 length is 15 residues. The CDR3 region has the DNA TGTGCCAGCAGGGGCGAAAGCTCTGGGGCCAACGTCCTGACTTTC. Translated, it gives CASRGESSGANVLTF.

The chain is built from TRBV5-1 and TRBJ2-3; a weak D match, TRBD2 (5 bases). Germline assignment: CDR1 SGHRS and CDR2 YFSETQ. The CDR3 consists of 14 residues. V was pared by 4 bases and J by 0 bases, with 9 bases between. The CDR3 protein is CASSEGDSTDTQYF. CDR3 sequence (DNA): TGCGCCAGCAGCGAGGGCGATAGCACAGATACGCAGTATTTT. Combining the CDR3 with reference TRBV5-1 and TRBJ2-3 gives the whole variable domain KAGVTQTPRYLIKTRGQQVTLSCSPISGHRSVSWYQQTPGQGLQFLFEYFSETQRNKGNFPGRFSGRQFSNSRSEMNVSTLELGDSALYLCASSEGDSTDTQYFGPGTRLTVL.

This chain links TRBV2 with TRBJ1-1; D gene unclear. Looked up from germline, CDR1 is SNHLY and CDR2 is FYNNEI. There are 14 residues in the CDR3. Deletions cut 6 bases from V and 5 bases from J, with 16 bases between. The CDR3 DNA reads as TGTGCCAGCAGCGGCCCCGGCCCCGGGACTGAAGCTTTCTTT. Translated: CASSGPGPGTEAFF.

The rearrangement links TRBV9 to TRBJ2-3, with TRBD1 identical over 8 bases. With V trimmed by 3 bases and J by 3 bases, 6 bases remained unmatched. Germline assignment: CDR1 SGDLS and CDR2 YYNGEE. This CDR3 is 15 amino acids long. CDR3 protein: CASSGGQALTDTQYF. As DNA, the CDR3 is TGTGCCAGCAGCGGGGGACAGGCCCTAACAGATACGCAGTATTTT.

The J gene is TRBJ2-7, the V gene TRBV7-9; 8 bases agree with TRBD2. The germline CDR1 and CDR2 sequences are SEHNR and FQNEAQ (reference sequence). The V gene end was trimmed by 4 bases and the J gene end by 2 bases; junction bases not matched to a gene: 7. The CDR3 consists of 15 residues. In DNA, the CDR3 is TGTGCCAGCAGCTCCCTTTTGCGGGGGGCCTACGAGCAGTACTTC. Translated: CASSSLLRGAYEQYF.

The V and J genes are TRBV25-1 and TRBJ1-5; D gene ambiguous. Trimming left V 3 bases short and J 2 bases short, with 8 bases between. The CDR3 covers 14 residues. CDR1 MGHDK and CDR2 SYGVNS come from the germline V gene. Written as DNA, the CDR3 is TGTGCCAGCAGTGATGATTTAGGCAATCAGCCCCAGCATTTT. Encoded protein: CASSDDLGNQPQHF.

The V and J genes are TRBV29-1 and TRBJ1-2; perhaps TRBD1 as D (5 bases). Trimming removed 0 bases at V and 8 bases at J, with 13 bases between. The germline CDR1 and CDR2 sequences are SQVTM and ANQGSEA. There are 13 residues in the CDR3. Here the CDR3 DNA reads TGCAGCGTTGAAGAGTCCGGGGGACGAGGCTACACCTTC. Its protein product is CSVEESGGRGYTF.

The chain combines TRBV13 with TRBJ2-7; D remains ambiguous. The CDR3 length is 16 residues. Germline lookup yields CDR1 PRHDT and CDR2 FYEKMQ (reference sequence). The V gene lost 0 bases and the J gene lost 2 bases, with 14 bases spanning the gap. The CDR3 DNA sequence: TGTGCCAGCAGCTTAGGAATCCAGACTTTCGCCTACGAGCAGTACTTC. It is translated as CASSLGIQTFAYEQYF. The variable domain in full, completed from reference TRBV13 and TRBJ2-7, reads AAGVIQSPRHLIKEKRETATLKCYPIPRHDTVYWYQQGPGQDPQFLISFYEKMQSDKGSIPDRFSAQQFSDYHSELNMSSLELGDSALYFCASSLGIQTFAYEQYFGPGTRLTVT.

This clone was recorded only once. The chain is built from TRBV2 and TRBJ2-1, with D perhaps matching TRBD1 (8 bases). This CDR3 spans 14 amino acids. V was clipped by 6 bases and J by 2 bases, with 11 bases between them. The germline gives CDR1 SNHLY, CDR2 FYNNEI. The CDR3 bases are TGTGCCAGCAGCACAGGGGGGGCCTACAATGAGCAGTTCTTC. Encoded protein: CASSTGGAYNEQFF. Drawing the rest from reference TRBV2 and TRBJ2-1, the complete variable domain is EPEVTQTPSHQVTQMGQEVILRCVPISNHLYFYWYRQILGQKVEFLVSFYNNEISEKSEIFDDQFSVERPDGSNFTLKIRSTKLEDSAMYFCASSTGGAYNEQFFGPGTRLTVL.

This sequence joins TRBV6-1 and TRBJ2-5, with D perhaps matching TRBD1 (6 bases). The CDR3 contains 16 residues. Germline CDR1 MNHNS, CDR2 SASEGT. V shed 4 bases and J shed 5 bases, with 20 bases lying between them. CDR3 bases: TGTGCCAGCAGTGGGGGGCCGGTAATACAAGTGGAGACCCAGTACTTC. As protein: CASSGGPVIQVETQYF.

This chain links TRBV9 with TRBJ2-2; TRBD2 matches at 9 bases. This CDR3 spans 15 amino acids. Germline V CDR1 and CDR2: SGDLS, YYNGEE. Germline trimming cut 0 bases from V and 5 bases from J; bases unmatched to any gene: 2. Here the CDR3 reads CASSVGLAGTGELFF. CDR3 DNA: TGTGCCAGCAGCGTAGGGCTAGCGGGAACCGGGGAGCTGTTTTTT.

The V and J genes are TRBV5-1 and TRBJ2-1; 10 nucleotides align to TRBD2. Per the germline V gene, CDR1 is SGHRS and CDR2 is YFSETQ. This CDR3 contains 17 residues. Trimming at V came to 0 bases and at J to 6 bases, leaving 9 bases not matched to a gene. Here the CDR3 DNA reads TGCGCCAGCAGCTTGGGCGTCGGAAGCGGGAGGGTCAATGAGCAGTTCTTC. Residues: CASSLGVGSGRVNEQFF.

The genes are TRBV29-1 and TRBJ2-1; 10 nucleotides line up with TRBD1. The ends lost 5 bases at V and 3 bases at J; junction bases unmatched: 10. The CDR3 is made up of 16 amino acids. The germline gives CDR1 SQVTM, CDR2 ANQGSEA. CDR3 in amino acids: CSVRGWGQGIYNEQFF. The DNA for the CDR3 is TGCAGCGTTCGAGGGTGGGGACAGGGGATCTACAATGAGCAGTTCTTC.

The CDR3 nucleotides are TGTGCCAGCAGCTTAGCTGGCGGGGGGGCCGTAGATACGCAGTATTTT. Translation: CASSLAGGGAVDTQYF. V usage is TRBV11-2 and J usage is TRBJ2-3; TRBD2 matches at 9 bases. V was clipped by 1 base and J by 5 bases; unmatched bases: 7. The CDR3 has 16 residues. The V gene's germline CDR1 is SGHAT and CDR2 FQNNGV. The whole variable domain, remainder taken from reference TRBV11-2 and TRBJ2-3, is EAGVAQSPRYKIIEKRQSVAFWCNPISGHATLYWYQQILGQGPKLLIQFQNNGVVDDSQLPKDRFSAERLKGVDSTLKIQPAKLEDSAVYLCASSLAGGGAVDTQYFGPGTRLTVL.

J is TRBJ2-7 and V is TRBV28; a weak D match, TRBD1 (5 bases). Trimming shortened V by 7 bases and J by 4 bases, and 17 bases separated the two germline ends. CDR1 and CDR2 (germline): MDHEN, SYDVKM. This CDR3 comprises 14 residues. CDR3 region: CASTVHPQGYEQYF. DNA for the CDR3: TGTGCCAGCACCGTTCACCCTCAGGGTTACGAGCAGTACTTC.

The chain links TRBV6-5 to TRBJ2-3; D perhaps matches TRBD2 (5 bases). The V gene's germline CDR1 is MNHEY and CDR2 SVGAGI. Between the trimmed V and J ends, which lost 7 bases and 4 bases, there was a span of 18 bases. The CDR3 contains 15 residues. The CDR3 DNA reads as TGTGCCAGCACAAACCGGGCGGACGGGGCAGATACGCAGTATTTT. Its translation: CASTNRADGADTQYF.

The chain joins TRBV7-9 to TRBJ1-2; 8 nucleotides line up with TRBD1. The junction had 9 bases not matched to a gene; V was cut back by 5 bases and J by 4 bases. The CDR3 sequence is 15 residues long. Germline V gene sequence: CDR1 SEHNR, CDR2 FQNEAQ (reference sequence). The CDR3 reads CASSPGQGGVYGYTF. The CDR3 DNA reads TGTGCCAGCAGCCCCGGACAGGGAGGGGTCTATGGCTACACCTTC.

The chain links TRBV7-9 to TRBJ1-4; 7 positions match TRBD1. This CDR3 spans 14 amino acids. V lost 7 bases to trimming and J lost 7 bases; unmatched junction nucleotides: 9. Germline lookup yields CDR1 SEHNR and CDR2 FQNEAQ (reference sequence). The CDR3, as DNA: TGTGCCAGCACCCTAGACAGGGCCGGTGAAAAACTGTTTTTT. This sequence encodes CASTLDRAGEKLFF.

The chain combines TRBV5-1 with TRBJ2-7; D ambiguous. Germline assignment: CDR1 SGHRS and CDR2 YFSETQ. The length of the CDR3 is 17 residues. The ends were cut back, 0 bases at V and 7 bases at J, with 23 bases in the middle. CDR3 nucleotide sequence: TGCGCCAGCAGCTTGGAGCTAGGCGTGACGCTGGGTGGTGAGCAGTACTTC. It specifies CASSLELGVTLGGEQYF.

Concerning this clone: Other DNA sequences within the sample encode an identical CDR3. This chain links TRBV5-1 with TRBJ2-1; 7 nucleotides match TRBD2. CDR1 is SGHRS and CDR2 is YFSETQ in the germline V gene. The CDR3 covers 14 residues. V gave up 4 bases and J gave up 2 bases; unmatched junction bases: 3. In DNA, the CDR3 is TGCGCCAGCAGCCTCGGGACTACCTACAATGAGCAGTTCTTC. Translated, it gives CASSLGTTYNEQFF. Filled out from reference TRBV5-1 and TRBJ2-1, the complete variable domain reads KAGVTQTPRYLIKTRGQQVTLSCSPISGHRSVSWYQQTPGQGLQFLFEYFSETQRNKGNFPGRFSGRQFSNSRSEMNVSTLELGDSALYLCASSLGTTYNEQFFGPGTRLTVL.

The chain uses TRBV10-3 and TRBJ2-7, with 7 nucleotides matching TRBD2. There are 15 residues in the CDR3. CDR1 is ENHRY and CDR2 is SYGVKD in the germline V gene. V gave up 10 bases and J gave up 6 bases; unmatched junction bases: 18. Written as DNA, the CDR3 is TGTGCCACATCGGAGAGGGCGGGAGAACTGACCGAGCAGTACTTC. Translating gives CATSERAGELTEQYF.

CDR3 nucleotide sequence: TGCGCCAGCAGCTTGGCCACGGACAGGAATAATGAAAAACTGTTTTTT. Translation: CASSLATDRNNEKLFF. The rearrangement links TRBV5-1 to TRBJ1-4, with 7 bases that match TRBD1. The J segment lost 4 bases and the V segment lost 0 bases, leaving 6 bases of the junction unmatched. Germline CDR1 SGHRS, CDR2 YFSETQ. The CDR3 has 16 amino acids.

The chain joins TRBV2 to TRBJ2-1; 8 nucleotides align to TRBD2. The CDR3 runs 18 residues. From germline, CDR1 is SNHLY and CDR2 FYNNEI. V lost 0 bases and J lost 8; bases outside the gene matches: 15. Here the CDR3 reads CASSEAGRGANLAHEQFF. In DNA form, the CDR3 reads TGTGCCAGCAGTGAAGCCGGGAGGGGGGCGAACTTGGCCCATGAGCAGTTCTTC.

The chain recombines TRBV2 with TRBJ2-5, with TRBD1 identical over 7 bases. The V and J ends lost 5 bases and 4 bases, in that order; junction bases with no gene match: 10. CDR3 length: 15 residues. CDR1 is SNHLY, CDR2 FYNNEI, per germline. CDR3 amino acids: CASSTRQGWGETQYF. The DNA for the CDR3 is TGTGCCAGCAGTACTAGACAGGGATGGGGAGAGACCCAGTACTTC. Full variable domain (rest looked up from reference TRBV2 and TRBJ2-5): EPEVTQTPSHQVTQMGQEVILRCVPISNHLYFYWYRQILGQKVEFLVSFYNNEISEKSEIFDDQFSVERPDGSNFTLKIRSTKLEDSAMYFCASSTRQGWGETQYFGPGTRLLVL.

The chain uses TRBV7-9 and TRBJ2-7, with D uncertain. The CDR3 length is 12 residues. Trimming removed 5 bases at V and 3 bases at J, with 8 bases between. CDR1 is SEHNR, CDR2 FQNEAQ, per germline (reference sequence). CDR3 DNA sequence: TGTGCCAGCAGCCCAACTCACTACGAGCAGTACTTC. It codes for CASSPTHYEQYF.